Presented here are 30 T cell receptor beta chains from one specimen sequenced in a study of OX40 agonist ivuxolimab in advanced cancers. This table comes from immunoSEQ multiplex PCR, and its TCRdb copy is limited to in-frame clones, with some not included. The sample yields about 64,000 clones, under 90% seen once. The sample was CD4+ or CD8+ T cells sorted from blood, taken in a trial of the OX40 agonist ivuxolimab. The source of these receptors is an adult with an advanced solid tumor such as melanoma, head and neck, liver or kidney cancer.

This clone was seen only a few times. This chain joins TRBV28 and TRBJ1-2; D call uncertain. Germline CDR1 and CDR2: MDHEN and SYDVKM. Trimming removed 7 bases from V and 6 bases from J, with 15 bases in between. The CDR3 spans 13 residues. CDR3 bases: TGTGCCAGCAATGGGCAGGTGAGGAATGGCTACACCTTC. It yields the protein CASNGQVRNGYTF.

CDR3 bases: TGTGCCAGCAGCTTTAGTACTAGCGGGCACAATGAGCAGTTCTTC. Translating it yields CASSFSTSGHNEQFF. The chain carries TRBV11-3 and TRBJ2-1; 9 positions agree with TRBD2. CDR1 is SGHNT, CDR2 YENEEA, per germline. This CDR3 is 15 amino acids long. V was pared by 3 bases and J by 5 bases, with 5 bases of the junction left unmatched. Based on the CDR3 plus reference TRBV11-3 and TRBJ2-1, the full variable domain is EAGVVQSPRYKIIEKKQPVAFWCNPISGHNTLYWYLQNLGQGPELLIRYENEEAVDDSQLPKDRFSAERLKGVDSTLKIQPAELGDSAVYLCASSFSTSGHNEQFFGPGTRLTVL.

Here the CDR3 reads CASSLSLASVTYEQYF. CDR3 in DNA: TGTGCCAGCAGTTTATCCCTCGCGAGCGTCACCTACGAGCAGTACTTC. The genes are TRBV27 and TRBJ2-7; D not certain. CDR1 MNHEY and CDR2 SMNVEV come from the germline V gene (reference sequence). V was shortened by 0 bases and J by 2 bases, with 14 bases between the two germline ends. The CDR3 consists of 16 residues.

CDR3 DNA sequence: TGTGCCAGCAGTGAAGAAGGTATGAGTGGCTACACCTTC. Its translation is CASSEEGMSGYTF. The chain is built from TRBV25-1 and TRBJ1-2; unclear D gene. This CDR3 has 13 amino acids. The germline gives CDR1 MGHDK, CDR2 SYGVNS. Deletions cut 2 bases from V and 7 bases from J, with 11 bases between.

The CDR3 DNA follows: TGTGCCAGCAGTGAAGGGCCTGATCAGCCCCAGCATTTT. It specifies CASSEGPDQPQHF. The chain is built from TRBV6-4 and TRBJ1-5; D gene uncertain. The CDR3 covers 13 residues. The germline V gene has CDR1 MRHNA and CDR2 SNTAGT. V dropped 3 bases and J dropped 5 bases, with 8 bases sitting between them.

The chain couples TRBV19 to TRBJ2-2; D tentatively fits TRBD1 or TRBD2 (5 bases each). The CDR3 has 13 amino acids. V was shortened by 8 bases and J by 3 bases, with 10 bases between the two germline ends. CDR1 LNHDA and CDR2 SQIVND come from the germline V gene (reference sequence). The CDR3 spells CASGGRDTGELFF. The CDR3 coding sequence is TGTGCCAGTGGGGGACGAGACACCGGGGAGCTGTTTTTT.

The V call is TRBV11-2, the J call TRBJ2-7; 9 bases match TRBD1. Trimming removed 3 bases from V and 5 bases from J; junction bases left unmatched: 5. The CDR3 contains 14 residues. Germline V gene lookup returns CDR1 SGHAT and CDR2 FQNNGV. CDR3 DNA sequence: TGTGCCAGCAGCTTTTTGACAGGGGGGGACGAGCAGTACTTC. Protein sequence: CASSFLTGGDEQYF.

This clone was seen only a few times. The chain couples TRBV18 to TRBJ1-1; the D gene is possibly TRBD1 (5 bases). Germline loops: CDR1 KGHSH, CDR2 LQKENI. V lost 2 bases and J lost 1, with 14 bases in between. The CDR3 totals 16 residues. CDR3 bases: TGTGCCAGCTCACCAGCGGCAGGGAGTAGGAACACTGAAGCTTTCTTT. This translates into CASSPAAGSRNTEAFF.

The CDR3 region is CASSPTRQAKETQYF. CDR3 DNA: TGTGCCAGCAGCCCGACGAGACAGGCCAAAGAGACCCAGTACTTC. The genes are TRBV5-6 and TRBJ2-5; D is perhaps TRBD1 (6 bases). Trimming cost V 4 bases and J 3 bases, with 16 bases left between them. The CDR3 runs to 15 residues. CDR1 and CDR2 (germline): SGHDT, YYEEEE.

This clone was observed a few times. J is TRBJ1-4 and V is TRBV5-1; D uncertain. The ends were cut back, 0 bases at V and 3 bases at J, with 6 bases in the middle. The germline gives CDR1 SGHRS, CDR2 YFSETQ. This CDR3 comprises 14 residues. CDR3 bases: TGCGCCAGCAGCTTGGACAGACCTAATGAAAAACTGTTTTTT. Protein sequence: CASSLDRPNEKLFF.

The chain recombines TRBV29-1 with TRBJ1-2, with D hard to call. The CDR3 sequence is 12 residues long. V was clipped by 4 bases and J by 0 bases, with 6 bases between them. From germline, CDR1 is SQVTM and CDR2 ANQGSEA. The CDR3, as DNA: TGCAGCGTTGCAGTAGCTAACTATGGCTACACCTTC. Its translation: CSVAVANYGYTF.

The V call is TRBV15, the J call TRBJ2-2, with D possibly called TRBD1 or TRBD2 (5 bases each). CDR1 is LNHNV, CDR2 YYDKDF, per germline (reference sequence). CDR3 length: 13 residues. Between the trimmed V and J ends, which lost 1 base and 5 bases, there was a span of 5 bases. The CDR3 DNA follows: TGTGCCACCAGCAGAGGGGGGACCGGGGAGCTGTTTTTT. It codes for CATSRGGTGELFF. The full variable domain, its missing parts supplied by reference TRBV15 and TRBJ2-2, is DAMVIQNPRYQVTQFGKPVTLSCSQTLNHNVMYWYQQKSSQAPKLLFHYYDKDFNNEADTPDNFQSRRPNTSFCFLDIRSPGLGDTAMYLCATSRGGTGELFFGEGSRLTVL.

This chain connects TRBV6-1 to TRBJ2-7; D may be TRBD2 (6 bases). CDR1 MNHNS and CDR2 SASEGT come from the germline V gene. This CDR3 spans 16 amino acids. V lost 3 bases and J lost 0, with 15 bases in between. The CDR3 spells CASSDRLVRSSYEQYF. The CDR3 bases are TGTGCCAGCAGTGACCGACTAGTCCGGAGCTCCTACGAGCAGTACTTC.

This chain's CDR3 is CSVADSTEKLFF. CDR3 coding DNA: TGCAGCGTGGCGGACAGTACAGAAAAACTGTTTTTT. V and J are TRBV29-1 and TRBJ1-4; a possible D gene is TRBD1 (6 bases). This CDR3 has 12 residues. Germline assignment: CDR1 SQVTM and CDR2 ANQGSEA. Trimming removed 6 bases at V and 8 bases at J, with 13 bases between.

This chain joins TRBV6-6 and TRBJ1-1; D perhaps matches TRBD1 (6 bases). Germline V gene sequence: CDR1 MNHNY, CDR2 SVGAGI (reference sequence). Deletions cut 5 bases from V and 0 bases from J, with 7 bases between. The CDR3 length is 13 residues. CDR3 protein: CASSNRVNTEAFF. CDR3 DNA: TGTGCCAGCAGTAACAGGGTGAACACTGAAGCTTTCTTT.

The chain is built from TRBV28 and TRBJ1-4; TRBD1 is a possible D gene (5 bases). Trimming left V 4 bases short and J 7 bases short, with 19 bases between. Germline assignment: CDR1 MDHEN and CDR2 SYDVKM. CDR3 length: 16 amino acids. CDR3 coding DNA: TGTGCCAGCAGTTCGACCTCGGACCCTGGGGGTGAAAAACTGTTTTTT. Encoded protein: CASSSTSDPGGEKLFF.

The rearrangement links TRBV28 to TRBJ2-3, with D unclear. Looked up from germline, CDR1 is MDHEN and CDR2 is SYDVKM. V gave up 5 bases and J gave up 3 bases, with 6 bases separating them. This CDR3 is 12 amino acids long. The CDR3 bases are TGTGCCAGCAGTCCCGGTACAGATACGCAGTATTTT. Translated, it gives CASSPGTDTQYF.

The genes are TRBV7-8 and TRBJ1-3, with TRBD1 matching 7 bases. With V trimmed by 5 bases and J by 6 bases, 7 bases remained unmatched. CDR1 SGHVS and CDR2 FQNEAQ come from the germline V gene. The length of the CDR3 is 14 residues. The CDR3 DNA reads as TGTGCCAGCAGCGCGACAGGGAGACAAAACACCATATATTTT. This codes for CASSATGRQNTIYF.

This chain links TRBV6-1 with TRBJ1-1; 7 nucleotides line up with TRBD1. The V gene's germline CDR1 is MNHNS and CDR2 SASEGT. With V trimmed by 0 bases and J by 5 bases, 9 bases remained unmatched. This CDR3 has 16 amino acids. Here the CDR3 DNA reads TGTGCCAGCAGTGAAGCGAGGGCAGGGGGAACGACTGAAGCTTTCTTT. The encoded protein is CASSEARAGGTTEAFF.

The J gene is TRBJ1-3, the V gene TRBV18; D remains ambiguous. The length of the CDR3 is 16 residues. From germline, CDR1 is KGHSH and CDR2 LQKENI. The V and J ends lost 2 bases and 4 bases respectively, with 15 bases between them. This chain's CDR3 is CASSPNSRAEGNTIYF. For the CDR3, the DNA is TGTGCCAGCTCACCAAATTCTCGGGCGGAAGGAAACACCATATATTTT.

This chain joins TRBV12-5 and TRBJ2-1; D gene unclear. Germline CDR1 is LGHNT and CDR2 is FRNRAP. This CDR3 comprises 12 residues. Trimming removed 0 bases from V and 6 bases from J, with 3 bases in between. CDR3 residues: CASGLVPNEQFF. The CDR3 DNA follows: TGTGCTAGTGGTTTGGTACCCAATGAGCAGTTCTTC. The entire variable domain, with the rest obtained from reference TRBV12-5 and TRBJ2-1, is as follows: DARVTQTPRHKVTEMGQEVTMRCQPILGHNTVFWYRQTMMQGLELLAYFRNRAPLDDSGMPKDRFSAEMPDATLATLKIQPSEPRDSAVYFCASGLVPNEQFFGPGTRLTVL.

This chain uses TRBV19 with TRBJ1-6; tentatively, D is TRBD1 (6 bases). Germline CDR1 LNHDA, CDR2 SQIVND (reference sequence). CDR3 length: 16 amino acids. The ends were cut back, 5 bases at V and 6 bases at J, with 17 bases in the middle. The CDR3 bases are TGTGCCAGTAGTCCCCTGAGGGGGAGTAGTAATTCACCCCTCCACTTT. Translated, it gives CASSPLRGSSNSPLHF.

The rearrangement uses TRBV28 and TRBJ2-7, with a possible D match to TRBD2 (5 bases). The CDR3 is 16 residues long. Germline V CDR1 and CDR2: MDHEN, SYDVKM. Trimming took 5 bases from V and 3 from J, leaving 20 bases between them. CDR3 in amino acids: CASSPPSISEFYEQYF. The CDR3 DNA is TGTGCCAGCAGTCCCCCCTCGATTAGCGAGTTCTACGAGCAGTACTTC.

The CDR3 region is CASSHTISYGYTF. The CDR3 DNA sequence: TGCGCCAGCAGCCACACAATATCCTATGGCTACACCTTC. The V and J genes are TRBV4-1 and TRBJ1-2; D unclear. This CDR3 is built from 13 residues. The V gene lost 3 bases and the J gene lost 4 bases, with 9 bases spanning the gap. Germline-derived CDR1 and CDR2 are MGHRA and YSYEKL.

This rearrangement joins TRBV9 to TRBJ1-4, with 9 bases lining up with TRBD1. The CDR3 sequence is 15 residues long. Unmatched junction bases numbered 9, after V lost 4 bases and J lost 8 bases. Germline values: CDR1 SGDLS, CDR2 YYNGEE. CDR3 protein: CASSLMGQGTEKLFF. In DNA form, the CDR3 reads TGTGCCAGCAGCCTTATGGGACAGGGAACCGAAAAACTGTTTTTT.

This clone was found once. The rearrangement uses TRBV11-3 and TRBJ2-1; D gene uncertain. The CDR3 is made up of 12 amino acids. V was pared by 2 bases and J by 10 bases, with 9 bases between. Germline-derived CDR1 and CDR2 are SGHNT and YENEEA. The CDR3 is CASSLQSDEQFF. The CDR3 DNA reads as TGTGCCAGCAGCTTACAGTCAGACGAGCAGTTCTTC.

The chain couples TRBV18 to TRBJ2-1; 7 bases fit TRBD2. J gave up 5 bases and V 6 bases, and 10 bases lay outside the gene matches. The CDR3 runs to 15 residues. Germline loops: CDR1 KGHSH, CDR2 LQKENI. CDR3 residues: CASSSSRGVDNEQFF. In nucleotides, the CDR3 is TGTGCCAGCTCCTCATCCCGGGGGGTCGACAATGAGCAGTTCTTC.

The CDR3 here is CASSVPILAGVGPWNEQFF. CDR3 sequence (DNA): TGTGCCAGCAGCGTCCCCATACTAGCGGGAGTCGGGCCATGGAATGAGCAGTTCTTC. The chain carries TRBV9 and TRBJ2-1; 11 bases agree with TRBD2. The V and J ends lost 2 bases and 7 bases, in that order; junction bases with no gene match: 17. The CDR3 is made up of 19 amino acids. CDR1 is SGDLS and CDR2 is YYNGEE in the germline V gene.

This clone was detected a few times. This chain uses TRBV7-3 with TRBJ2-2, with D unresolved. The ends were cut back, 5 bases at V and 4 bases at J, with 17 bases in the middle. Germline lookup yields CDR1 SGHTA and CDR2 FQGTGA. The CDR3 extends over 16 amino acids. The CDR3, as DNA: TGTGCCAGCAGCCCGCATGTCCCGTCGCTCACCGGGGAGCTGTTTTTT. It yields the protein CASSPHVPSLTGELFF. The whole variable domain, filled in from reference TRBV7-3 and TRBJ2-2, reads GAGVSQTPSNKVTEKGKYVELRCDPISGHTALYWYRQSLGQGPEFLIYFQGTGAADDSGLPNDRFFAVRPEGSVSTLKIQRTERGDSAVYLCASSPHVPSLTGELFFGEGSRLTVL.

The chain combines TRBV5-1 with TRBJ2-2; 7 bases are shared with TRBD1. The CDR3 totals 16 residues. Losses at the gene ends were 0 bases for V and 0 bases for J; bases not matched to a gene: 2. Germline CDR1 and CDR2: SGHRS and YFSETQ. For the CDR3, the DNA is TGCGCCAGCAGCTTGGGCAGGGGGACGAACACCGGGGAGCTGTTTTTT. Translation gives CASSLGRGTNTGELFF.